Listed below are T cell receptor beta chains from one sample, sequenced in a study of tumour-infiltrating T cells in Burkitt lymphoma. TCRdb's copy holds only in-frame clones and misses some; the assay was immunoSEQ multiplex PCR. The table shows roughly 1,500 clones, with roughly 10% occurring only once. The sequenced sample consisted of tumor tissue. Source of these receptors: a human donor with Burkitt lymphoma. Both conserved end residues are part of each CDR3. A D gene is named only where the DNA matches it firmly. Clone size is not always given. Where it is, it says once, few, many or a class for expanded clones.

j_call: TRBJ2-2
d_call: NA
v_call: TRBV5-6
clone_size: few
cdr3_nt: TGTGCTAGCAGCTTGGAACTAGCACCAGGGGAGCTGTTTTTT
cdr3_aa: CASSLELAPGELFF

j_call: TRBJ2-2
d_call: TRBD2
v_call: TRBV7-3
clone_size: NA
cdr3_nt: TGTGCCAGCAGCTTAAGTTCGGCGGGGGGGGTGATCACCGGGGAGCTGTTTTTT
cdr3_aa: CASSLSSAGGVITGELFF

j_call: TRBJ1-4
d_call: NA
v_call: TRBV30
clone_size: few
cdr3_nt: TGTGCCTGGAGCCCGGGCTTGGAAAAACTGTTTTTT
cdr3_aa: CAWSPGLEKLFF

j_call: TRBJ2-2
d_call: TRBD1
v_call: TRBV5-4
clone_size: few
cdr3_nt: TGTGCCAGCAGCTTGGCCCCAGGGGGCGGCACCGGGGAGCTGTTTTTT
cdr3_aa: CASSLAPGGGTGELFF

j_call: TRBJ1-2
d_call: TRBD1
v_call: TRBV4-2
clone_size: few
cdr3_nt: TGTGCCAGCAGCCAAGATCCAGGGACAGAAGCCTATGGCTACACCTTC
cdr3_aa: CASSQDPGTEAYGYTF

j_call: TRBJ2-5
d_call: TRBD2
v_call: TRBV27
clone_size: NA
cdr3_nt: TGTGCCAGCAGTTTCGGCGGGGGTAAAGAGACCCAGTACTTC
cdr3_aa: CASSFGGGKETQYF

j_call: TRBJ1-2
d_call: TRBD1
v_call: TRBV19
clone_size: few
cdr3_nt: TGTGCCAGTAGTAACCGGGACAGGGTCAACTATGGCTACACCTTC
cdr3_aa: CASSNRDRVNYGYTF

j_call: TRBJ2-5
d_call: TRBD2
v_call: TRBV25-1
clone_size: few
cdr3_nt: TGTGCCAGTCAACTCCGTGGACTAGCGGGGGGGCCGGAGACCCAGTACTTC
cdr3_aa: CASQLRGLAGGPETQYF

j_call: TRBJ2-5
d_call: NA
v_call: TRBV7-9
clone_size: NA
cdr3_nt: TGTGCCAGCAGCTTAGCCCCTACAGGTCCCCAAGAGACCCAGTACTTC
cdr3_aa: CASSLAPTGPQETQYF

j_call: TRBJ1-1
d_call: NA
v_call: TRBV19
clone_size: few
cdr3_nt: TGTGCCAGTCTCGGGGAGACTTCGGCTTTCTTT
cdr3_aa: CASLGETSAFF

j_call: TRBJ2-7
d_call: NA
v_call: TRBV7-3
clone_size: few
cdr3_nt: TGTGCCAGCAGCTTAGGGACTGGGTCCTACGAGCAGTACTTC
cdr3_aa: CASSLGTGSYEQYF

j_call: TRBJ2-3
d_call: TRBD2
v_call: TRBV7-3
clone_size: NA
cdr3_nt: TGTGCCAGCAGCTTGGGACTAGCGGGAGATACGCAGTATTTT
cdr3_aa: CASSLGLAGDTQYF

j_call: TRBJ2-1
d_call: TRBD1
v_call: TRBV19
clone_size: NA
cdr3_nt: TGTGCCAGTACCACAGGGGATCGCTACAATGAGCAGTTCTTC
cdr3_aa: CASTTGDRYNEQFF

j_call: TRBJ1-2
d_call: NA
v_call: TRBV30
clone_size: few
cdr3_nt: TGTGCCTGGACCAGAAAGGGCACCACTGGCTACACCTTC
cdr3_aa: CAWTRKGTTGYTF

j_call: TRBJ1-5
d_call: NA
v_call: TRBV2
clone_size: NA
cdr3_nt: TGTGCCAGCAGTGCAGGGTTTAGCAATCAGCCCCAGCATTTT
cdr3_aa: CASSAGFSNQPQHF

j_call: TRBJ1-6
d_call: NA
v_call: TRBV27
clone_size: NA
cdr3_nt: TGTGCCAGCAGTTTACTGAATTCACCCCTCCACTTT
cdr3_aa: CASSLLNSPLHF

j_call: TRBJ1-3
d_call: NA
v_call: TRBV5-8
clone_size: few
cdr3_nt: TGTGCCAGCAGCTTGGACAAGAGGTTCGGAAACACCATATATTTT
cdr3_aa: CASSLDKRFGNTIYF

j_call: TRBJ1-1
d_call: NA
v_call: TRBV28
clone_size: NA
cdr3_nt: TGTGCCAGCACGAAGGAGCGGGAAGCTTTCTTT
cdr3_aa: CASTKEREAFF

j_call: TRBJ1-6
d_call: NA
v_call: TRBV27
clone_size: NA
cdr3_nt: TGTGCCAGCAGTTTATCCCTGGGAGGGGCTAATTCACCCCTCCACTTT
cdr3_aa: CASSLSLGGANSPLHF

j_call: TRBJ2-2
d_call: NA
v_call: TRBV5-1
clone_size: few
cdr3_nt: TGCGCCAGCGGCCCCTTGATCGGCTCGAACACCGGGGAGCTGTTTTTT
cdr3_aa: CASGPLIGSNTGELFF

j_call: TRBJ2-4
d_call: NA
v_call: TRBV27
clone_size: few
cdr3_nt: TGTGCCAGCAGTCCGTGGGGGGCGGCCAAAAACATTCAGTACTTC
cdr3_aa: CASSPWGAAKNIQYF

j_call: TRBJ1-4
d_call: TRBD1
v_call: TRBV27
clone_size: NA
cdr3_nt: TGTGCCAGCAGGGGACAGGGGACCGGGGAAAAACTGTTTTTT
cdr3_aa: CASRGQGTGEKLFF

j_call: TRBJ1-5
d_call: TRBD1
v_call: TRBV6-4
clone_size: few
cdr3_nt: TGTGCCAGCGGGACAGGTGTGAGCAATCAGCCCCAGCATTTT
cdr3_aa: CASGTGVSNQPQHF

j_call: TRBJ1-1
d_call: NA
v_call: TRBV19
clone_size: few
cdr3_nt: TGTGCCAGCTCGTTGGTGGGCTTAGCTTTCTTT
cdr3_aa: CASSLVGLAFF

j_call: TRBJ2-7
d_call: NA
v_call: TRBV5-1
clone_size: NA
cdr3_nt: TGCGCCAGCAGTCAGGGCGGTCTTGAGCAGTACTTC
cdr3_aa: CASSQGGLEQYF

j_call: TRBJ2-1
d_call: TRBD2
v_call: TRBV12-5
clone_size: few
cdr3_nt: TGTGCTAGTGCCGGAAGCGGGGGCCTCTACAATGAGCAGTTCTTC
cdr3_aa: CASAGSGGLYNEQFF

j_call: TRBJ1-2
d_call: NA
v_call: TRBV20-1
clone_size: NA
cdr3_nt: TGCAGTGCTAGTAACAGCTATGGCTATACCTTC
cdr3_aa: CSASNSYGYTF

j_call: TRBJ2-7
d_call: NA
v_call: TRBV20-1
clone_size: NA
cdr3_nt: TGCAGTGCTCAGGAGGCCTACGAGCAGTACTTC
cdr3_aa: CSAQEAYEQYF

j_call: TRBJ1-3
d_call: NA
v_call: TRBV18
clone_size: NA
cdr3_nt: TGTGCCAGCTCACCGGGGGAAGACACCATATATTTT
cdr3_aa: CASSPGEDTIYF

j_call: TRBJ1-3
d_call: NA
v_call: TRBV9
clone_size: few
cdr3_nt: TGTGCCAGCAGCCCATCGCTTAAGTCTGGAAACACCATATATTTT
cdr3_aa: CASSPSLKSGNTIYF

j_call: TRBJ2-1
d_call: NA
v_call: TRBV5-5
clone_size: NA
cdr3_nt: TGTGCCAGCAGCCCGGTGGGCCGCTACAATGAGCAGTTCTTC
cdr3_aa: CASSPVGRYNEQFF

j_call: TRBJ2-3
d_call: NA
v_call: TRBV7-9
clone_size: NA
cdr3_nt: TGTGCCAGCAGCCCTTCACAGGGCAGCACAGATACGCAGTATTTT
cdr3_aa: CASSPSQGSTDTQYF

j_call: TRBJ2-5
d_call: TRBD2
v_call: TRBV9
clone_size: few
cdr3_nt: TGTGCCAGCAGCCCGGGACTAGCGGGGGGCGGCCAAGAGACCCAGTACTTC
cdr3_aa: CASSPGLAGGGQETQYF

j_call: TRBJ2-1
d_call: NA
v_call: TRBV9
clone_size: NA
cdr3_nt: TGTGCCAGCAGCGTACAGGTTATACAGGGTGACAATGAGCAGTTCTTC
cdr3_aa: CASSVQVIQGDNEQFF

j_call: TRBJ1-2
d_call: TRBD1
v_call: TRBV7-9
clone_size: NA
cdr3_nt: TGTGCCAGCAGCTTAGAGGGGACAGGGGTTATCCATGGCTACACCTTC
cdr3_aa: CASSLEGTGVIHGYTF

j_call: TRBJ1-3
d_call: NA
v_call: TRBV7-8
clone_size: NA
cdr3_nt: TGTGCCAGCAGCCTAATGGGATCAACTGGAAACACCATATATTTT
cdr3_aa: CASSLMGSTGNTIYF

j_call: TRBJ1-2
d_call: TRBD1
v_call: TRBV18
clone_size: NA
cdr3_nt: TGTGCCAGCTCAGCCAAAGCGAGATTGAAGGACAGGGAGGATGGCTACACCTTC
cdr3_aa: CASSAKARLKDREDGYTF

j_call: TRBJ2-4
d_call: TRBD1
v_call: TRBV9
clone_size: few
cdr3_nt: TGTGCCAGCAGCTCCGGACAGGGGCGGGGAAGGCACTTC
cdr3_aa: CASSSGQGRGRHF

j_call: TRBJ1-1
d_call: NA
v_call: TRBV19
clone_size: few
cdr3_nt: TGTGCCAGTAGCGGGGCGTCTGCCCCTGAAGCTTTCTTT
cdr3_aa: CASSGASAPEAFF

j_call: TRBJ2-5
d_call: TRBD2
v_call: TRBV14
clone_size: NA
cdr3_nt: TGTGCCAGCAGCCAAGGAAGTTATGCGGGGGGAAAGACCCAGTACTTC
cdr3_aa: CASSQGSYAGGKTQYF

j_call: TRBJ1-5
d_call: NA
v_call: TRBV18
clone_size: few
cdr3_nt: TGTGCCAGCTCACCAAGGGACTCAAATCAGCCCCAGCATTTT
cdr3_aa: CASSPRDSNQPQHF

j_call: TRBJ2-2
d_call: NA
v_call: TRBV7-6
clone_size: few
cdr3_nt: TGTGCCAGCAGCTTAGCGAACAGGATGAACACCGGGGAGCTGTTTTTT
cdr3_aa: CASSLANRMNTGELFF

j_call: TRBJ2-7
d_call: NA
v_call: TRBV2
clone_size: NA
cdr3_nt: TGTGCCAGCAGTGGCGGGGTCCCTCAGGGTGGGTCCTACGAGCAGTACTTC
cdr3_aa: CASSGGVPQGGSYEQYF

j_call: TRBJ1-4
d_call: NA
v_call: TRBV5-6
clone_size: NA
cdr3_nt: TGTGCCAGCAGCTTTTGGGGGGGTGAAAAACTGTTTTTT
cdr3_aa: CASSFWGGEKLFF

j_call: TRBJ2-7
d_call: NA
v_call: TRBV27
clone_size: NA
cdr3_nt: TGTGCCAGCAGTCCCCAGGTCAGCTACTACGAGCAGTACTTC
cdr3_aa: CASSPQVSYYEQYF

j_call: TRBJ1-4
d_call: TRBD1
v_call: TRBV2
clone_size: few
cdr3_nt: TGTGCCAGCAATGACAGGGGGTCTAATGAAAAACTGTTTTTT
cdr3_aa: CASNDRGSNEKLFF

j_call: TRBJ2-3
d_call: TRBD2
v_call: TRBV4-1
clone_size: few
cdr3_nt: TGCGCCAGCAGCCATTCTTTAGCGGGGGATAGTGCAGATACGCAGTATTTT
cdr3_aa: CASSHSLAGDSADTQYF

j_call: TRBJ2-6
d_call: NA
v_call: TRBV4-1
clone_size: NA
cdr3_nt: TGCGCCAGCAGCCAATCTCCCCTCCTAGTCTCTGGGGCCAACGTCCTGACTTTC
cdr3_aa: CASSQSPLLVSGANVLTF

j_call: TRBJ1-1
d_call: NA
v_call: TRBV18
clone_size: once
cdr3_nt: TGTGCCAGCTCAGGGGGGTCGAACACTGAAGCTTTCTTT
cdr3_aa: CASSGGSNTEAFF

j_call: TRBJ1-2
d_call: NA
v_call: TRBV4-1
clone_size: NA
cdr3_nt: TGCGCCAGCAGCCAAGTAAACAGCCTCTATGGCTACACCTTC
cdr3_aa: CASSQVNSLYGYTF

j_call: TRBJ2-4
d_call: TRBD2
v_call: TRBV27
clone_size: NA
cdr3_nt: TGTGCCAGCAGTAAAGTGGCGGGGGGGTTCGAAAACATTCAGTACTTC
cdr3_aa: CASSKVAGGFENIQYF